This entry features one T cell receptor beta chain sequence. This clonotype was recorded many times. Its recognized antigen is unknown. Base qualities were left out, and no much larger clone turns up one base away. Ends trimmed: V by 8 bases, J by 7 bases; bases unmatched to a gene: 5. According to the germline V gene, CDR1 reads SNHLY and CDR2 reads FYNNEI. The CDR3 runs 12 amino acids, cysteine and phenylalanine included. The retained sequence is limited to the CDR3, 36 bases, with the frame set at the first base. These data are taken from a study of CD8 T cells in ankylosing spondylitis (dated by TCRdb to about 2017). A note on the overall study: The study set out to find disease-linked TCR variants by profiling T cell receptor beta repertoires in ankylosing spondylitis patients and healthy donors. The whole study cohort included about a hundred healthy donors and roughly 24 ankylosing spondylitis patients. Samples of peripheral blood were taken, and for ankylosing spondylitis patients, synovial fluid was collected as well.

The sequencing machine was an Illumina HiSeq 2500. Quantitative 5'-RACE with molecular barcodes was used to prepare TCR beta libraries. The published analysis was carried out like this. Disease-linked TCR variants were identified with a new computational method built on a probabilistic model of VDJ rearrangement. TCRdb reran the public reads through fastp at Q25 and MiXCR, keeping productive beta chains. Each CDR3 protein appears once, grouped with its most common genes and DNA. The V and J calls reflect TCRdb's pipeline rather than the authors' work. This sample lists more than 150,000 distinct CDR3 sequences; 18% were detected once. The ten largest clones represent 4.3% of the sample. The full study reports these points: According to the report, matched synovial fluid samples from ankylosing spondylitis patients were significantly enriched for the disease-linked clones. Some TCR beta motif variants had previously been reported in synovial fluid and blood of reactive arthritis patients, which suggested common disease-initiation mechanisms. A CD8+ phenotype was shown by the disease-linked clones, which were found at relatively low frequencies in peripheral blood. Blood from ankylosing spondylitis patients appeared to be characterized by a TCR beta motif composed of under ten highly homologous amino acid variants.

Sequencing was done on a sample of blood, either unsorted or a sorted T cell fraction (not recorded which). The rearrangement joined TRBV2 to TRBJ1-5, and TRBD1 matches 7 of the central bases. The receptor was derived from a male donor under 30 with ankylosing spondylitis or in good health (not recorded which). Donor details come from another sample of the same person, matched by shared clones. The DNA is TGTGCCAGCGTTGACAGGGACCAGCCCCAGCATTTT. The translation is CASVDRDQPQHF.